This T cell receptor beta chain was captured in a study of memory CD4+ T cells and cytomegalovirus serostatus. Study results and caveats: CD4+ memory repertoires contained about 40% of the roughly 160 reported CMV TCRbeta sequences.

Comments on this clone: The antigen remains undetermined.

The sort gate was single viable CD3+CD4+CD8-CD45RO+ cells for memory CD4+ T cells. Positive selection with CD4 microbeads enriched total CD4+ T cells. Per the authors' pipeline: After removing out-of-frame reads, around 2.2 million distinct TCRbeta sequences remained. Assay used: immunoSEQ multiplex PCR; TCRdb lists only in-frame clones, some missing. V and J calls and clone size are copied from that table; D and trimming were computed from the DNA. Altogether roughly 67,000 clones are present, around 76% being singletons, with the ten largest covering about 4.7%. The V gene end was trimmed by 5 bases and the J gene end by 6 bases; junction bases not matched to a gene: 5. CDR3 length: 13 amino acids. Germline V gene lookup returns CDR1 SGHAT and CDR2 FQNNGV.

The source of this sequence is an adult in good health and CMV-seropositive. The J gene is TRBJ1-1, the V gene TRBV11-2; 8 bases match TRBD1. Sequencing was carried out using memory CD4+ T cells from blood. The DNA of the CDR3 is TGTGCCAGCAGCCCCCGGACAGGGTCTGAAGCTTTCTTT. Protein sequence: CASSPRTGSEAFF.